These 21 T cell receptor beta chains came from one sample sequenced in a study of T cell changes during pregnancy in multiple sclerosis. Assay used: immunoSEQ multiplex PCR; TCRdb lists only in-frame clones, some missing. The table lists 65,000 to 95,000 clones, 70% to 90% of them singletons. Source: peripheral blood, taken before pregnancy. The source of these receptors is a female donor with multiple sclerosis, enrolled in a pregnancy study.

The rearrangement joins TRBV2 to TRBJ1-4; TRBD1 is a possible D gene (5 bases). CDR1 SNHLY and CDR2 FYNNEI come from the germline V gene. Trimming stripped 3 bases from V and 4 bases from J, with 9 bases between. The CDR3 loop spans 14 amino acids. This chain's CDR3 is CASSEGQLNEKLFF. In DNA form, the CDR3 reads TGTGCCAGCAGTGAGGGGCAGCTTAATGAAAAACTGTTTTTT. The entire variable domain, with the rest obtained from reference TRBV2 and TRBJ1-4, is as follows: EPEVTQTPSHQVTQMGQEVILRCVPISNHLYFYWYRQILGQKVEFLVSFYNNEISEKSEIFDDQFSVERPDGSNFTLKIRSTKLEDSAMYFCASSEGQLNEKLFFGSGTQLSVL.

This rearrangement joins TRBV19 to TRBJ2-1; possibly TRBD1 for D (6 bases). CDR1 and CDR2 from the germline V gene are LNHDA and SQIVND (reference sequence). The CDR3 extends over 13 amino acids. V was cut by 3 bases and J by 8 bases, with 11 bases left in between. The CDR3 DNA sequence: TGTGCCAGTAGTATCAACAGGGTGTATGAGCAGTTCTTC. This codes for CASSINRVYEQFF. Combining the CDR3 with reference TRBV19 and TRBJ2-1 gives the whole variable domain DGGITQSPKYLFRKEGQNVTLSCEQNLNHDAMYWYRQDPGQGLRLIYYSQIVNDFQKGDIAEGYSVSREKKESFPLTVTSAQKNPTAFYLCASSINRVYEQFFGPGTRLTVL.

This sequence joins TRBV7-2 and TRBJ1-2, with 8 bases matching TRBD1. The CDR3 is 14 residues long. With V trimmed by 4 bases and J by 4 bases, 5 bases remained unmatched. The germline V gene has CDR1 SGHTA and CDR2 FQGNSA. This CDR3 is CASSSQGASYGYTF. The DNA of the CDR3 is TGTGCCAGCAGCTCCCAGGGGGCATCCTATGGCTACACCTTC. The complete variable domain, with remaining parts taken from reference TRBV7-2 and TRBJ1-2, reads GAGVSQSPSNKVTEKGKDVELRCDPISGHTALYWYRQSLGQGLEFLIYFQGNSAPDKSGLPSDRFSAERTGGSVSTLTIQRTQQEDSAVYLCASSSQGASYGYTFGSGTRLTVV.

The chain combines TRBV7-2 with TRBJ1-3, with 10 bases lining up with TRBD1. CDR3 length equals 14 residues. From germline, CDR1 is SGHTA and CDR2 FQGNSA. V lost 4 bases to trimming and J lost 7 bases; unmatched junction nucleotides: 4. CDR3 in DNA: TGTGCCAGCAGCTCCCGGACAGGGGGGAACACCATATATTTT. It translates to CASSSRTGGNTIYF.

This clone was counted between two and nine times. The rearrangement links TRBV6-5 to TRBJ1-2; unclear D gene. The CDR3 has 13 residues. V was trimmed by 6 bases and J by 4 bases, leaving 12 bases between them. Germline V gene data show CDR1 as MNHEY and CDR2 as SVGAGI. The CDR3 sequence is CASSSGLGYGYTF. Written as DNA, the CDR3 is TGTGCCAGCAGCTCGGGGTTAGGCTATGGCTACACCTTC.

The CDR3 loop is CASSPIGGRGGLFF. For the CDR3, the DNA is TGTGCCAGCAGCCCGATCGGCGGGAGGGGGGGCTTGTTCTTC. The chain links TRBV14 to TRBJ2-1; 9 nucleotides agree with TRBD2. There are 14 residues in the CDR3. Trimming cost V 4 bases and J 15 bases; bases outside gene matches: 13. Germline values: CDR1 SGHDN, CDR2 FVKESK.

The rearrangement links TRBV5-8 to TRBJ1-1; tentatively, D is TRBD1 (5 bases). The CDR3 is 13 residues long. V lost 0 bases, J lost 3 bases, and 6 bases lay in between. The germline CDR1 and CDR2 sequences are SGHTS and YDEGEE. The chain's CDR3 is CASSLEQDTEAFF. DNA of the CDR3: TGTGCCAGCAGCTTGGAACAGGACACTGAAGCTTTCTTT.

This clone is medium-sized (0.01 to 0.1%) within its sample. The chain carries TRBV18 and TRBJ2-3, with a tentative D call TRBD2 (7 bases). The CDR3 runs 14 residues. V was pared by 8 bases and J by 0 bases, with 12 bases between. Germline CDR1 and CDR2: KGHSH and LQKENI. The CDR3 DNA follows: TGTGCCAGCAAAAGGGGGGGAAGCACAGATACGCAGTATTTT. It yields the protein CASKRGGSTDTQYF.

The rearrangement links TRBV6-5 to TRBJ1-1; D not certain. The V gene's germline CDR1 is MNHEY and CDR2 SVGAGI. V gave up 0 bases and J gave up 4 bases, with 15 bases separating them. This CDR3 spans 16 amino acids. The CDR3 reads CASSYSTGGLTTEAFF. The DNA of the CDR3 is TGTGCCAGCAGTTACTCGACGGGTGGGTTAACCACTGAAGCTTTCTTT.

J is TRBJ2-2 and V is TRBV11-3, with D perhaps TRBD1 (6 bases). Per germline, CDR1 SGHNT and CDR2 YENEEA. V lost 4 bases, J lost 3 bases, and 9 bases lay in between. CDR3 length: 14 residues. CDR3 protein: CASSSTGYTGELFF. The CDR3 DNA sequence: TGTGCCAGCAGCTCAACAGGGTACACCGGGGAGCTGTTTTTT.

A few counts support this clone. This chain uses TRBV2 with TRBJ1-1, with D perhaps matching TRBD1 (6 bases). The CDR3 runs 13 residues. The germline CDR1 and CDR2 sequences are SNHLY and FYNNEI. Trimming left V 5 bases short and J 2 bases short, with 9 bases between. CDR3 in amino acids: CASSLGQNTEAFF. CDR3 coding DNA: TGTGCCAGCAGTCTGGGACAAAACACTGAAGCTTTCTTT.

The chain has TRBV11-3 and TRBJ2-7, with a possible D match to TRBD2 (6 bases). V was shortened by 0 bases and J by 2 bases, with 11 bases between the two germline ends. Per germline, CDR1 SGHNT and CDR2 YENEEA. This CDR3 is 15 amino acids long. In DNA, the CDR3 is TGTGCCAGCAGCTTAGAGGGTAGCGGAACCTACGAGCAGTACTTC. Translated, it gives CASSLEGSGTYEQYF.

The rearrangement links TRBV15 to TRBJ1-5, with D possibly being TRBD1 (6 bases). Trimming cost V 0 bases and J 7 bases, with 16 bases left between them. CDR1 is LNHNV, CDR2 YYDKDF, per germline (reference sequence). This CDR3 has 16 residues. This CDR3 reads CATSREGRGGWQPQHF. CDR3 nucleotide sequence: TGTGCCACCAGCAGAGAGGGGAGGGGGGGCTGGCAGCCCCAGCATTTT. Using reference TRBV15 and TRBJ1-5 for the parts outside the CDR3, the full variable domain is DAMVIQNPRYQVTQFGKPVTLSCSQTLNHNVMYWYQQKSSQAPKLLFHYYDKDFNNEADTPDNFQSRRPNTSFCFLDIRSPGLGDTAMYLCATSREGRGGWQPQHFGDGTRLSIL.

The V and J genes are TRBV5-1 and TRBJ1-2, with D perhaps matching TRBD1 (5 bases). The CDR3 extends over 12 amino acids. CDR1 is SGHRS, CDR2 YFSETQ, per germline. Deletions cut 3 bases from V and 4 bases from J, with 7 bases between. CDR3 DNA: TGCGCCAGCAGCTCCCAGGGCTATGGCTACACCTTC. Translation gives CASSSQGYGYTF. Looking up the rest from reference TRBV5-1 and TRBJ1-2 gives the full variable domain: KAGVTQTPRYLIKTRGQQVTLSCSPISGHRSVSWYQQTPGQGLQFLFEYFSETQRNKGNFPGRFSGRQFSNSRSEMNVSTLELGDSALYLCASSSQGYGYTFGSGTRLTVV.

V is TRBV30 and J is TRBJ2-3; 9 bases match TRBD2. Trimming removed 7 bases from V and 2 bases from J; junction bases left unmatched: 4. This CDR3 has 13 residues. CDR1 GTSNPN and CDR2 SVGIG come from the germline V gene (reference sequence). The CDR3 spells CALGGGDTDTQYF. DNA of the CDR3: TGTGCCTTAGGCGGGGGGGACACAGATACGCAGTATTTT.

The rearrangement uses TRBV18 and TRBJ2-5; 7 positions agree with TRBD2. CDR1 is KGHSH and CDR2 is LQKENI in the germline V gene. The CDR3 has 15 amino acids. V was clipped by 1 base and J by 2 bases; unmatched bases: 4. CDR3 nucleotides: TGTGCCAGCTCACCACAGGCGGGGGTACAAGAGACCCAGTACTTC. This sequence encodes CASSPQAGVQETQYF.

The chain joins TRBV28 to TRBJ2-4, with TRBD2 identical over 8 bases. V gave up 3 bases and J gave up 6 bases; unmatched junction bases: 4. The CDR3 sequence is 14 residues long. The germline V gene encodes CDR1 MDHEN and CDR2 SYDVKM. CDR3 in amino acids: CASSLIAGLNIQYF. CDR3 nucleotides: TGTGCCAGCAGTTTGATAGCGGGGCTAAACATTCAGTACTTC.

This chain links TRBV6-1 with TRBJ2-2; no reliable D call. The CDR3 runs 14 residues. V lost 4 bases and J 5 bases, leaving 11 bases between the germline ends. The germline V gene encodes CDR1 MNHNS and CDR2 SASEGT. CDR3 nucleotide sequence: TGTGCCAGCAGTGTTACCAGGCCAACCGGGGAGCTGTTTTTT. Translated: CASSVTRPTGELFF.

The V gene is TRBV6-5, the J gene TRBJ2-1; TRBD2 matches 7 bases. The CDR3 contains 15 residues. The trim removed 5 bases at V and 6 bases at J, leaving 10 bases unmatched. Per germline, CDR1 MNHEY and CDR2 SVGAGI. DNA for the CDR3: TGTGCCAGCAGTCTTACGGGGGGAACCGCCAATGAGCAGTTCTTC. Its translation is CASSLTGGTANEQFF.

This rearrangement joins TRBV27 to TRBJ1-2; D may be TRBD1 (5 bases). From germline, CDR1 is MNHEY and CDR2 SMNVEV (reference sequence). V gave up 9 bases and J gave up 6 bases, with 14 bases separating them. This CDR3 spans 12 amino acids. The CDR3 sequence is CASKDTLDGYTF. As DNA, the CDR3 is TGTGCCAGTAAGGACACGCTGGATGGCTACACCTTC.

The J gene is TRBJ2-7, the V gene TRBV6-1; weak D call: TRBD2 (6 bases). V was pared by 7 bases and J by 6 bases, with 19 bases between. Germline loops: CDR1 MNHNS, CDR2 SASEGT. The CDR3 loop spans 14 amino acids. The CDR3 coding sequence is TGTGCCAGCACTCCTGGACTAACGAGGGCCGAGCAGTACTTC. Translating gives CASTPGLTRAEQYF.